This TCR beta chain was obtained from a study of CD8+ T cells in alopecia areata. Study-wide context: Tofacitinib treatment spanned 6 to 18 months, with 6 months off drug afterward.

Patients with alopecia areata provided lesional scalp punch biopsies as well as peripheral blood. In each case, RNA was isolated and then reverse transcribed into cDNA as the sequencing template. Clones were sequenced by immunoSEQ multiplex PCR, and TCRdb holds only the in-frame ones, with some missing. The sample gives hundreds of thousands of clones, roughly 69% of which show up once; around 1.2% is in the top ten. This receptor was identified in a human donor with alopecia areata. The source material was CD4+ T cells sorted from blood, sampled at week 0.

Here the CDR3 DNA reads TGCAGCGTTGAAGATCGGTGGAAGCGGGGTGAGCAGTTCTTC. Translation gives CSVEDRWKRGEQFF. The chain combines TRBV29-1 with TRBJ2-1; 7 bases map to TRBD2. V gave up 0 bases and J gave up 9 bases; unmatched junction bases: 8. From germline, CDR1 is SQVTM and CDR2 ANQGSEA. CDR3 size: 14 residues.